This T cell receptor beta chain originates from a study of CD8 T cells in Susac syndrome. Study observations and caveats: The TCR sequencing and HLA analysis in the study involved a relatively small number of individuals, as the study acknowledged.

This clonotype came up once. The antigen is unknown. CD8+ and CD4+ blood T cells underwent TCR beta sequencing. Relapsing-remitting disease, either stable or active, was present in the multiple sclerosis controls, who were treatment-naive patients. RNA totalling about 0.5 to 1 ug underwent reverse transcription with random hexamers. An immunoSEQ multiplex PCR generated amplified TCR beta CDR3 products spanning 54 Vbeta and 13 Jbeta. TCRdb fed the immunoSEQ multiplex PCR reads into MiXCR, producing one record per CDR3 protein. The repertoire holds 300,000 or so distinct CDR3 sequences, with roughly nine tenths as singletons. V lost 0 bases to trimming and J lost 3 bases; unmatched junction nucleotides: 13. The CDR3 spans 18 residues. Germline CDR1 SGHRS, CDR2 YFSETQ.

The V and J genes are TRBV5-1 and TRBJ2-7; 9 bases agree with TRBD2. Sequenced input: CD4+ T cells from PBMCs. This clonotype was sampled from a human donor with multiple sclerosis. The CDR3 sequence: CASSLDPRGGGDHYEQYF. The CDR3 bases are TGCGCCAGCAGCTTGGATCCGCGGGGGGGTGGGGACCACTACGAGCAGTACTTC. The complete variable domain, with remaining parts taken from reference TRBV5-1 and TRBJ2-7, reads KAGVTQTPRYLIKTRGQQVTLSCSPISGHRSVSWYQQTPGQGLQFLFEYFSETQRNKGNFPGRFSGRQFSNSRSEMNVSTLELGDSALYLCASSLDPRGGGDHYEQYFGPGTRLTVT.